Listed below are T cell receptor beta chains from one sample, sequenced in a study of shared clonotypes between healthy human individuals. Here immunoSEQ multiplex PCR was the method, and the copy in TCRdb shows in-frame clones only, minus some. The data hold about 2.2 million clones, with 90% to 95% observed a single time. The material sequenced was naive CD8+ T cells from PBMCs. The source is a man in his late teens or twenties in good health. Some clones in this sample may be carry-over from other donors' samples. CDR3s include the opening cysteine and the closing phenylalanine or tryptophan. Each record gives: J gene, clone size, V gene, CDR3 length, D gene, CDR3 protein, CDR3 DNA. The D gene is left open where the match is weak. Clone size is shown for a subset of rows, as once, few, many or a class of expanded clone.

j_call: TRBJ2-5
clone_size: -
v_call: TRBV7-9
cdr3_length: 15
d_call: TRBD2
cdr3_aa: CASSLGTSPLETQYF
cdr3_nt: TGTGCCAGCAGCTTGGGGACTAGCCCCCTAGAGACCCAGTACTTC

j_call: TRBJ2-3
clone_size: -
v_call: TRBV23-1
cdr3_length: 18
d_call: -
cdr3_aa: CASSHGWNRGGSTDTQYF
cdr3_nt: TGCGCCAGCAGTCATGGTTGGAATAGGGGCGGGAGCACAGATACGCAGTATTTT

j_call: TRBJ1-2
clone_size: -
v_call: TRBV27
cdr3_length: 13
d_call: -
cdr3_aa: CASSFGRTYGYTF
cdr3_nt: TGTGCCAGCAGTTTCGGACGGACTTATGGCTACACCTTC

j_call: TRBJ2-7
clone_size: -
v_call: TRBV6-5
cdr3_length: 14
d_call: -
cdr3_aa: CASSPYIRNYEQYF
cdr3_nt: TGTGCCAGCAGCCCTTATATCAGGAACTACGAGCAGTACTTC

j_call: TRBJ2-7
clone_size: -
v_call: TRBV5-1
cdr3_length: 14
d_call: -
cdr3_aa: CASSWGAGTYEQYF
cdr3_nt: TGCGCCAGCAGCTGGGGGGCAGGGACCTACGAGCAGTACTTC

j_call: TRBJ1-2
clone_size: once
v_call: TRBV6-6
cdr3_length: 15
d_call: -
cdr3_aa: CASSSFSLDGYGYTF
cdr3_nt: TGTGCCAGCAGTTCCTTTTCGTTAGACGGCTATGGCTACACCTTC

j_call: TRBJ2-1
clone_size: -
v_call: TRBV7-3
cdr3_length: 15
d_call: -
cdr3_aa: CASSFFGASYNEQFF
cdr3_nt: TGTGCCAGCAGCTTTTTCGGGGCCTCCTACAATGAGCAGTTCTTC

j_call: TRBJ1-1
clone_size: -
v_call: TRBV7-9
cdr3_length: 13
d_call: -
cdr3_aa: CASSLGADQEAFF
cdr3_nt: TGTGCCAGCAGCTTAGGGGCAGACCAAGAAGCTTTCTTT

j_call: TRBJ2-7
clone_size: -
v_call: TRBV9
cdr3_length: 15
d_call: TRBD2
cdr3_aa: CASSEKGTSSGEQYF
cdr3_nt: TGTGCCAGCAGCGAGAAAGGGACTAGTTCGGGCGAGCAGTACTTC

j_call: TRBJ2-5
clone_size: -
v_call: TRBV7-6
cdr3_length: 15
d_call: TRBD2
cdr3_aa: CASTRLAGATETQYF
cdr3_nt: TGTGCCAGCACGAGACTAGCGGGAGCTACGGAGACCCAGTACTTC

j_call: TRBJ1-1
clone_size: -
v_call: TRBV5-1
cdr3_length: 17
d_call: -
cdr3_aa: CASSLDFVDYMNTEAFF
cdr3_nt: TGCGCCAGCAGCTTGGATTTCGTGGATTATATGAACACTGAAGCTTTCTTT

j_call: TRBJ2-7
clone_size: -
v_call: TRBV5-8
cdr3_length: 17
d_call: -
cdr3_aa: CASSLPPRESPVGEQYF
cdr3_nt: TGTGCCAGCAGCTTGCCCCCTCGGGAAAGCCCGGTGGGCGAGCAGTACTTC

j_call: TRBJ2-1
clone_size: -
v_call: TRBV27
cdr3_length: 17
d_call: TRBD2
cdr3_aa: CASSFLLAGGPGNEQFF
cdr3_nt: TGTGCCAGCAGTTTCCTACTAGCGGGAGGGCCCGGCAATGAGCAGTTCTTC

j_call: TRBJ1-5
clone_size: -
v_call: TRBV7-6
cdr3_length: 15
d_call: -
cdr3_aa: CASSLGPAPNQPQHF
cdr3_nt: TGTGCCAGCAGCTTAGGCCCAGCCCCGAATCAGCCCCAGCATTTT

j_call: TRBJ2-7
clone_size: -
v_call: TRBV7-6
cdr3_length: 14
d_call: TRBD1
cdr3_aa: CASSSRDRRYEQYF
cdr3_nt: TGTGCCAGCAGCTCCAGGGACAGACGCTACGAGCAGTACTTC

j_call: TRBJ2-7
clone_size: -
v_call: TRBV6-6
cdr3_length: 14
d_call: TRBD2
cdr3_aa: CASSFPGDYREQYF
cdr3_nt: TGTGCCAGCAGTTTCCCGGGGGACTACCGCGAGCAGTACTTC

j_call: TRBJ1-6
clone_size: -
v_call: TRBV6-6
cdr3_length: 12
d_call: -
cdr3_aa: CASSYEVSPLHF
cdr3_nt: TGTGCCAGCAGTTACGAGGTTTCACCCCTCCACTTT

j_call: TRBJ2-7
clone_size: -
v_call: TRBV9
cdr3_length: 14
d_call: -
cdr3_aa: CASSPASSAYEQYF
cdr3_nt: TGTGCCAGCAGCCCAGCCTCTAGCGCCTACGAGCAGTACTTC

j_call: TRBJ2-2
clone_size: -
v_call: TRBV7-9
cdr3_length: 17
d_call: TRBD2
cdr3_aa: CASSPRLAGVGTGELFF
cdr3_nt: TGTGCCAGCAGCCCAAGACTAGCGGGAGTCGGAACCGGGGAGCTGTTTTTT

j_call: TRBJ2-5
clone_size: -
v_call: TRBV5-1
cdr3_length: 13
d_call: TRBD2
cdr3_aa: CASSGTSRETQYF
cdr3_nt: TGCGCCAGCAGCGGGACTAGTAGGGAGACCCAGTACTTC

j_call: TRBJ2-1
clone_size: -
v_call: TRBV7-8
cdr3_length: 12
d_call: -
cdr3_aa: CASSESPGEQFF
cdr3_nt: TGTGCCAGCAGCGAAAGTCCCGGGGAGCAGTTCTTC

j_call: TRBJ2-7
clone_size: -
v_call: TRBV25-1
cdr3_length: 13
d_call: -
cdr3_aa: CASSDSGSYEQYF
cdr3_nt: TGTGCCAGCAGTGACTCGGGGTCCTACGAGCAGTACTTC

j_call: TRBJ2-7
clone_size: -
v_call: TRBV11-2
cdr3_length: 17
d_call: -
cdr3_aa: CASSLDLGSGGRYEQYF
cdr3_nt: TGTGCCAGCAGCTTAGATCTTGGTAGCGGAGGACGCTACGAGCAGTACTTC

j_call: TRBJ2-7
clone_size: -
v_call: TRBV7-3
cdr3_length: 15
d_call: -
cdr3_aa: CASSIGGTTKYEQYF
cdr3_nt: TGTGCCAGCAGCATAGGTGGGACAACAAAATACGAGCAGTACTTC

j_call: TRBJ2-3
clone_size: -
v_call: TRBV28
cdr3_length: 12
d_call: -
cdr3_aa: CASSFTLEGRYF
cdr3_nt: TGTGCCAGCAGTTTTACCCTAGAGGGTCGGTATTTT

j_call: TRBJ2-7
clone_size: -
v_call: TRBV15
cdr3_length: 13
d_call: TRBD1
cdr3_aa: CATTDRESYEQYF
cdr3_nt: TGTGCCACCACGGACAGGGAATCCTACGAGCAGTACTTC

j_call: TRBJ2-7
clone_size: -
v_call: TRBV6-5
cdr3_length: 16
d_call: -
cdr3_aa: CASSYSGGTVAYEQYF
cdr3_nt: TGTGCCAGCAGTTACAGTGGGGGGACAGTAGCCTACGAGCAGTACTTC

j_call: TRBJ2-7
clone_size: once
v_call: TRBV10-3
cdr3_length: 16
d_call: -
cdr3_aa: CAISEGSPRDTYEQYF
cdr3_nt: TGTGCCATCAGTGAGGGTTCCCCCCGCGATACCTACGAGCAGTACTTC

j_call: TRBJ1-1
clone_size: -
v_call: TRBV19
cdr3_length: 12
d_call: -
cdr3_aa: CASSMWGGEAFF
cdr3_nt: TGTGCCAGTAGTATGTGGGGAGGTGAAGCTTTCTTT

j_call: TRBJ2-3
clone_size: -
v_call: TRBV29-1
cdr3_length: 15
d_call: TRBD2
cdr3_aa: CSAIELAGYTDTQYF
cdr3_nt: TGCAGCGCAATAGAATTAGCGGGATACACAGATACGCAGTATTTT

j_call: TRBJ2-5
clone_size: -
v_call: TRBV19
cdr3_length: 15
d_call: -
cdr3_aa: CASSNREAAQETQYF
cdr3_nt: TGTGCCAGTAGTAACAGAGAGGCAGCCCAAGAGACCCAGTACTTC

j_call: TRBJ2-7
clone_size: -
v_call: TRBV4-2
cdr3_length: 16
d_call: TRBD2
cdr3_aa: CASSQGLAEGAYEQYF
cdr3_nt: TGTGCCAGCAGCCAAGGACTAGCGGAGGGGGCCTACGAGCAGTACTTC

j_call: TRBJ1-2
clone_size: -
v_call: TRBV10-1
cdr3_length: 15
d_call: -
cdr3_aa: CASSGYREISYGYTF
cdr3_nt: TGCGCCAGCAGTGGATATCGGGAAATTTCCTATGGCTACACCTTC

j_call: TRBJ2-7
clone_size: few
v_call: TRBV30
cdr3_length: 10
d_call: -
cdr3_aa: CAWSVHEQYF
cdr3_nt: TGTGCCTGGAGTGTGCACGAGCAGTACTTC

j_call: TRBJ2-7
clone_size: -
v_call: TRBV7-9
cdr3_length: 15
d_call: TRBD1
cdr3_aa: CASSLVGTGSYEQYF
cdr3_nt: TGTGCCAGCAGCTTAGTCGGGACAGGATCCTACGAGCAGTACTTC

j_call: TRBJ2-7
clone_size: -
v_call: TRBV23-1
cdr3_length: 16
d_call: -
cdr3_aa: CASSHQVAALQYEQYF
cdr3_nt: TGCGCCAGCAGTCACCAGGTAGCAGCGCTCCAGTACGAGCAGTACTTC

j_call: TRBJ2-1
clone_size: -
v_call: TRBV7-3
cdr3_length: 15
d_call: TRBD1
cdr3_aa: CASSNTGGDYNEQFF
cdr3_nt: TGTGCCAGCAGTAATACAGGGGGCGATTACAATGAGCAGTTCTTC

j_call: TRBJ1-2
clone_size: -
v_call: TRBV28
cdr3_length: 14
d_call: -
cdr3_aa: CASSFSRSTHGYTF
cdr3_nt: TGTGCCAGCAGTTTCTCTCGGTCGACACATGGCTACACCTTC

j_call: TRBJ1-2
clone_size: -
v_call: TRBV7-9
cdr3_length: 11
d_call: -
cdr3_aa: CASSLQGPVTF
cdr3_nt: TGTGCCAGCAGCTTACAAGGACCCGTTACCTTC

j_call: TRBJ2-2
clone_size: -
v_call: TRBV28
cdr3_length: 14
d_call: TRBD2
cdr3_aa: CASFWSAGGSELFF
cdr3_nt: TGTGCCAGCTTCTGGTCTGCGGGAGGATCGGAGCTGTTTTTT

j_call: TRBJ2-2
clone_size: -
v_call: TRBV29-1
cdr3_length: 12
d_call: -
cdr3_aa: CSVESGTGELFF
cdr3_nt: TGCAGCGTTGAGTCCGGGACCGGGGAGCTGTTTTTT

j_call: TRBJ2-7
clone_size: once
v_call: TRBV7-3
cdr3_length: 15
d_call: TRBD2
cdr3_aa: CASSWVAGESYEQYF
cdr3_nt: TGTGCCAGCAGCTGGGTGGCGGGAGAATCCTACGAGCAGTACTTC

j_call: TRBJ1-2
clone_size: -
v_call: TRBV30
cdr3_length: 16
d_call: TRBD1
cdr3_aa: CAWSSRQGWSNYGYTF
cdr3_nt: TGTGCCTGGAGTTCAAGACAGGGGTGGTCTAACTATGGCTACACCTTC

j_call: TRBJ2-7
clone_size: -
v_call: TRBV6-1
cdr3_length: 14
d_call: -
cdr3_aa: CASSEYGLSYEQYF
cdr3_nt: TGTGCCAGCAGTGAGTACGGGTTATCCTACGAGCAGTACTTC

j_call: TRBJ1-1
clone_size: -
v_call: TRBV9
cdr3_length: 15
d_call: -
cdr3_aa: CASSPPARRNTEAFF
cdr3_nt: TGTGCCAGCAGCCCACCCGCCCGGAGAAACACTGAAGCTTTCTTT

j_call: TRBJ2-7
clone_size: -
v_call: TRBV19
cdr3_length: 13
d_call: -
cdr3_aa: CASSDSYSYEQYF
cdr3_nt: TGTGCCAGTAGTGACAGCTACTCCTACGAGCAGTACTTC

j_call: TRBJ2-7
clone_size: -
v_call: TRBV27
cdr3_length: 14
d_call: -
cdr3_aa: CASSPLAMPYEQYF
cdr3_nt: TGTGCCAGCAGCCCCCTCGCCATGCCCTACGAGCAGTACTTC

j_call: TRBJ2-4
clone_size: -
v_call: TRBV28
cdr3_length: 13
d_call: -
cdr3_aa: CASFGRGPIPQYF
cdr3_nt: TGTGCCAGTTTCGGACGGGGCCCTATCCCTCAGTACTTC

j_call: TRBJ2-7
clone_size: few
v_call: TRBV27
cdr3_length: 14
d_call: TRBD2
cdr3_aa: CASSLASGSYEQYF
cdr3_nt: TGTGCCAGCAGTTTGGCTAGCGGCTCCTACGAGCAGTACTTC

j_call: TRBJ2-1
clone_size: -
v_call: TRBV14
cdr3_length: 17
d_call: TRBD2
cdr3_aa: CASSQDPRGLAVYEQFF
cdr3_nt: TGTGCCAGCAGCCAAGATCCGAGGGGACTAGCTGTCTATGAGCAGTTCTTC

j_call: TRBJ2-7
clone_size: -
v_call: TRBV29-1
cdr3_length: 12
d_call: -
cdr3_aa: CSVEFTGYEQYF
cdr3_nt: TGCAGCGTTGAATTTACAGGCTACGAGCAGTACTTC

j_call: TRBJ2-2
clone_size: -
v_call: TRBV7-6
cdr3_length: 14
d_call: -
cdr3_aa: CASSLDRNTGELFF
cdr3_nt: TGTGCCAGCAGCTTAGACCGGAACACCGGGGAGCTGTTTTTT

j_call: TRBJ2-7
clone_size: -
v_call: TRBV18
cdr3_length: 18
d_call: TRBD2
cdr3_aa: CASSPDPWTSRGLYEQYF
cdr3_nt: TGTGCCAGCTCACCAGACCCCTGGACTAGCAGGGGCCTTTACGAGCAGTACTTC

j_call: TRBJ1-5
clone_size: -
v_call: TRBV27
cdr3_length: 14
d_call: -
cdr3_aa: CASSPAGAVEPQHF
cdr3_nt: TGTGCCAGCAGTCCCGCAGGGGCGGTTGAGCCCCAGCATTTT

j_call: TRBJ2-3
clone_size: -
v_call: TRBV28
cdr3_length: 17
d_call: TRBD2
cdr3_aa: CASSSPGEGGPSDTQYF
cdr3_nt: TGTGCCAGCAGTTCCCCCGGGGAGGGAGGGCCATCAGATACGCAGTATTTT